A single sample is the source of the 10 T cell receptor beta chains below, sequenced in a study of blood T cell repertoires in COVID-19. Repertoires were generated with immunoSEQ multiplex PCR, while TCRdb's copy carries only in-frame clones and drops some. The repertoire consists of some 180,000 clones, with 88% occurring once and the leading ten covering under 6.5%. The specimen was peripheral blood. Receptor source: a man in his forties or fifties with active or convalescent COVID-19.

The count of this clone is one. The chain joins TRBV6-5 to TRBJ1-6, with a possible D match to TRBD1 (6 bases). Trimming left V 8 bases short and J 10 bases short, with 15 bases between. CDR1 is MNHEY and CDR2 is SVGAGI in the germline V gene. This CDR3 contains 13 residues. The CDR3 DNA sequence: TGTGCCAGCCTCAGGACAGTCGGCTCACCCCTCCACTTT. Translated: CASLRTVGSPLHF.

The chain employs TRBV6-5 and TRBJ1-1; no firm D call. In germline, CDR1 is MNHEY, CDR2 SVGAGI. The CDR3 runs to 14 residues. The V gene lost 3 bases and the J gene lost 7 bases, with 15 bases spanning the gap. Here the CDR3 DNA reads TGTGCCAGCAGTTATAATCAGGAGGTGGGTGAAGCTTTCTTT. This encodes CASSYNQEVGEAFF.

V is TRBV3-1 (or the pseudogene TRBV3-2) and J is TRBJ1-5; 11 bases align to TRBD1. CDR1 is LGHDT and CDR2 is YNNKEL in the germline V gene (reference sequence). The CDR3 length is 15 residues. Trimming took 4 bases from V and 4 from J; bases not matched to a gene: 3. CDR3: CASSLGTGGNQPQHF. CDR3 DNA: TGTGCCAGCAGCCTAGGGACAGGGGGAAATCAGCCCCAGCATTTT.

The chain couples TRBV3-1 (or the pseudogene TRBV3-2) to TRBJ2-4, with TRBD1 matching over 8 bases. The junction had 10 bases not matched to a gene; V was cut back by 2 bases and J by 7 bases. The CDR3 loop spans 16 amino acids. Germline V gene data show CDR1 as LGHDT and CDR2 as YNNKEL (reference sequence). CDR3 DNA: TGTGCCAGCAGCCAACTCGGGACAGGCGTCGGGAACATTCAGTACTTC. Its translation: CASSQLGTGVGNIQYF.

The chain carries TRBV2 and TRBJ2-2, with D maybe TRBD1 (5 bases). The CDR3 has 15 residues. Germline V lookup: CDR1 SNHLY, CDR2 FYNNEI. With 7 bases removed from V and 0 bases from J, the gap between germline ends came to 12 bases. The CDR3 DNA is TGTGCCAGCAAGAGTGACAGAGCGAACACCGGGGAGCTGTTTTTT. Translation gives CASKSDRANTGELFF.

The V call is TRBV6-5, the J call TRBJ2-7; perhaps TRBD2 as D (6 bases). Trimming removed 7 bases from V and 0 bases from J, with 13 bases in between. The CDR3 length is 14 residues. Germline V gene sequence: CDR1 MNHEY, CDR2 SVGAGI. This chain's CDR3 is CASTPEGLSYEQYF. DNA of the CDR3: TGTGCCAGCACCCCAGAGGGACTCTCCTACGAGCAGTACTTC.

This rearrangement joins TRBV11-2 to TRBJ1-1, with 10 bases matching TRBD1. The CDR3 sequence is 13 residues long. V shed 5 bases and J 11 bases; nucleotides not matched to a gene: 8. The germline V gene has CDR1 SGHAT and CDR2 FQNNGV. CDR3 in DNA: TGTGCCAGCAGCCCAGACAGGGGGCGGGATGCTTTCTTT. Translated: CASSPDRGRDAFF. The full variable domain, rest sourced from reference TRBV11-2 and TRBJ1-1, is EAGVAQSPRYKIIEKRQSVAFWCNPISGHATLYWYQQILGQGPKLLIQFQNNGVVDDSQLPKDRFSAERLKGVDSTLKIQPAKLEDSAVYLCASSPDRGRDAFFGQGTRLTVV.

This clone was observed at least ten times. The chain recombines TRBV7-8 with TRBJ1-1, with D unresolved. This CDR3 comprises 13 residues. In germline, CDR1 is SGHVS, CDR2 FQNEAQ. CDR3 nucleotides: TGTGCTACTTTTGGGAGCCGGAACACTGAAGCTTTCTTT. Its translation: CATFGSRNTEAFF.

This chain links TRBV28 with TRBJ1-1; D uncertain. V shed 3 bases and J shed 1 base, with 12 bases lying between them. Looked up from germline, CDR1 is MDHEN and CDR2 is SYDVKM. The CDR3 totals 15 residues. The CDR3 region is CASSFLVIGNTEAFF. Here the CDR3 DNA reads TGTGCCAGCAGTTTCCTGGTAATCGGGAACACTGAAGCTTTCTTT.

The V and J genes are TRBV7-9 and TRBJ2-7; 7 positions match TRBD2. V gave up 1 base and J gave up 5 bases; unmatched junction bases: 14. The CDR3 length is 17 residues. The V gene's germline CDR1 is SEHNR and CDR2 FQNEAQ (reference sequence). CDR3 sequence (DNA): TGTGCCAGCAGCTTAGGCGCTCGTGGGACTAAGATGCACGAGCAGTACTTC. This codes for CASSLGARGTKMHEQYF.